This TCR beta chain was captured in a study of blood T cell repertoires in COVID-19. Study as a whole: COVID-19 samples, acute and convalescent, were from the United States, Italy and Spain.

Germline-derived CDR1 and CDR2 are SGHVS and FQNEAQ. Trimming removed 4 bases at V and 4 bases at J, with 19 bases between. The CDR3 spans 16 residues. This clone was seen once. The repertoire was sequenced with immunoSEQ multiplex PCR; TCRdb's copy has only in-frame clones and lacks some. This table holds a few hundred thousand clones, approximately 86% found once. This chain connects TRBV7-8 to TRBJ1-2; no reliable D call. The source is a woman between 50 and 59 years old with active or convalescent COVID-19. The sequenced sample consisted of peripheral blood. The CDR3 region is CASSSPTGPGGYGYTF. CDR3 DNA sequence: TGTGCCAGCAGCTCACCTACCGGGCCAGGAGGCTATGGCTACACCTTC.